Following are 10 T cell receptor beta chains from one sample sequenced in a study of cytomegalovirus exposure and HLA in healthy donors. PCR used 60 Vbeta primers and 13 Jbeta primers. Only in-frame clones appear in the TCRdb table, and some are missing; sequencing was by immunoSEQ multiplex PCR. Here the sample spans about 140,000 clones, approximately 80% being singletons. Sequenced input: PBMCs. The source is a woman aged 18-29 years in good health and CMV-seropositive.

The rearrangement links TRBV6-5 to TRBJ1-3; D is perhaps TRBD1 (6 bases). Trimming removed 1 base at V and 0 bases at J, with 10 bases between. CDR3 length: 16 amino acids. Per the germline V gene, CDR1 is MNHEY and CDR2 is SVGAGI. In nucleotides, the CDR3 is TGTGCCAGCAGTTACTTTGGACAGAGCTCTGGAAACACCATATATTTT. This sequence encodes CASSYFGQSSGNTIYF.

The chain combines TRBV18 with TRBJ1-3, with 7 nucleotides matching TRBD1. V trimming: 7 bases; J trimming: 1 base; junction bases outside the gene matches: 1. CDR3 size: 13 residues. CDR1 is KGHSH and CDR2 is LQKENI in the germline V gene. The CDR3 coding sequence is TGTGCCAGCTTGACAGGGTCTGGAAACACCATATATTTT. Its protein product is CASLTGSGNTIYF.

The CDR3 DNA is TGTGCCAGCAGCTTATCAGGGGGTTCTGAAGCTTTCTTT. Translating it yields CASSLSGGSEAFF. V is TRBV7-9 and J is TRBJ1-1, with TRBD1 identical over 7 bases. Germline V gene lookup returns CDR1 SEHNR and CDR2 FQNEAQ (reference sequence). V shed 2 bases and J 6 bases; nucleotides not matched to a gene: 3. The CDR3 loop spans 13 amino acids.

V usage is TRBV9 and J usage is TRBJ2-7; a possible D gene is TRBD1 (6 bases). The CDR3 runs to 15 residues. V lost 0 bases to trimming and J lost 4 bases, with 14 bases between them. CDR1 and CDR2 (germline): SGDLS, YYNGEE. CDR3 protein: CASSVVPTGLYEQYF. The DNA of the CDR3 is TGTGCCAGCAGCGTAGTCCCCACAGGGTTATACGAGCAGTACTTC.

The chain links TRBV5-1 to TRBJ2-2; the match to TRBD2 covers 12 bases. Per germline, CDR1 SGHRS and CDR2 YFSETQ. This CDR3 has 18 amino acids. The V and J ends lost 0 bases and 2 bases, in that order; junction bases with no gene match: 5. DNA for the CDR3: TGCGCCAGCAGCTTGGCAGGACTAGCGGGGCCTAACACCGGGGAGCTGTTTTTT. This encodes CASSLAGLAGPNTGELFF.

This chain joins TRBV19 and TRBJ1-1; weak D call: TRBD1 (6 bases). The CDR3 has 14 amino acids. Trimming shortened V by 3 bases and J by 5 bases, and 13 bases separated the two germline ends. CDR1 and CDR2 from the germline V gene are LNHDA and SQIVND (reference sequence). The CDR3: CASSIPGGRTEAFF. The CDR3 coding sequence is TGTGCCAGTAGTATCCCGGGGGGGCGGACTGAAGCTTTCTTT.

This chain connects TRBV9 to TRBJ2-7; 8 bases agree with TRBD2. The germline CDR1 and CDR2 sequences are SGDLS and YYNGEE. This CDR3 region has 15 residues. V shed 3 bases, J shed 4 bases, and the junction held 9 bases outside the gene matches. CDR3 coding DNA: TGTGCCAGCAGCGCCGGGGGGGCGCTTGGTTACGAGCAGTACTTC. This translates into CASSAGGALGYEQYF.

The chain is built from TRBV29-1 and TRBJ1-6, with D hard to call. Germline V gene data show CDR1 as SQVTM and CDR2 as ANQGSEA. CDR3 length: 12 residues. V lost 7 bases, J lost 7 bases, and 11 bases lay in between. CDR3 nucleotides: TGCAGCGCCTTATTCGGGAATTCACCCCTCCACTTT. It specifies CSALFGNSPLHF.

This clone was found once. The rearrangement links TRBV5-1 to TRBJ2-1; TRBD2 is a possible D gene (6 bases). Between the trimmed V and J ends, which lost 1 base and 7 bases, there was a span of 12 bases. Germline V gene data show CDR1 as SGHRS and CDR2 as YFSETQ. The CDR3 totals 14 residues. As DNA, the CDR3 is TGCGCCAGCAGCTTGAGGCTAGCGTGGAATGAGCAGTTCTTC. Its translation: CASSLRLAWNEQFF.

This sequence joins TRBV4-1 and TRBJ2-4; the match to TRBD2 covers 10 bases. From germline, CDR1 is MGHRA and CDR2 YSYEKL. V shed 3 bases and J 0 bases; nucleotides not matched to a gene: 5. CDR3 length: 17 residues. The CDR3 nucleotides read TGCGCCAGCAGCCATCTACTAGCGGGGAGAGCCAAAAACATTCAGTACTTC. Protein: CASSHLLAGRAKNIQYF.